The rows below give T cell receptor beta chains drawn from one sample of a study of blood T cell repertoires in COVID-19. Clones were read by immunoSEQ multiplex PCR, and TCRdb kept only the in-frame ones, dropping some. The sample lists about 270,000 clones, 83% occurring once. The specimen sequenced was peripheral blood. The origin of the receptors is a woman aged 50 to 60 who had recovered from COVID-19. CDR3s include the opening cysteine and the closing phenylalanine or tryptophan. Each record gives: J gene, clone size, V gene, D gene, CDR3 DNA, CDR3 protein. D genes are given only for firm matches. Not every row has a clone size; where given, it reads once, few, many or a size class.

TRBJ2-5	NA	TRBV28	NA	TGTGCCAGCGCCTTGGGCGTCGAGACCCAGTACTTC	CASALGVETQYF
TRBJ2-1	NA	TRBV11-2	TRBD2	TGTGCCAGCAGCTTAGCCCTCCATAGTAGCGGGAGTGGCTATGAGCAGTTCTTC	CASSLALHSSGSGYEQFF
TRBJ2-7	few	TRBV5-4	TRBD1	TGTGCCAGCAGCGGTGGACAGGGCTACGAGCAGTACTTC	CASSGGQGYEQYF
TRBJ2-7	NA	TRBV5-1	NA	TGCGCCAGCAGCTTGGGGACATCATGGTCCGAGCAGTACTTC	CASSLGTSWSEQYF
TRBJ2-3	NA	TRBV27	TRBD1	TGTGCCAGCAGGACGTGGGACAGGGGTGCAGATACGCAGTATTTT	CASRTWDRGADTQYF
TRBJ2-1	NA	TRBV7-9	TRBD1	TGTGCCAGCAGCTCAACACTCACAGGGGTCCACTCCTACAATGAGCAGTTCTTC	CASSSTLTGVHSYNEQFF
TRBJ2-4	once	TRBV7-2	NA	TGTGCCAGCAGCTTAGAGACAGCAAACATTCAGTACTTC	CASSLETANIQYF
TRBJ1-2	NA	TRBV7-9	TRBD1	TGTGCCAGCAGCTCGACAGGGGGCTATGGCTACACCTTC	CASSSTGGYGYTF
TRBJ2-7	NA	TRBV28	TRBD2	TGTGCCAGCAGTTTCGGGGGGACGAGCTACGAGCAGTACTTC	CASSFGGTSYEQYF
TRBJ1-1	NA	TRBV18	NA	TGTGCCAGCTCACCAGTCGAAGCGAACACTGAAGCTTTCTTT	CASSPVEANTEAFF
TRBJ2-2	NA	TRBV5-1	TRBD1	TGCGCCAGCAGCTTGGGCAAGGGGGCAAGCACCGGGGAGCTGTTTTTT	CASSLGKGASTGELFF
TRBJ2-3	once	TRBV5-4	NA	TGTGCCAGCAGCTTGTGGGGGGAGGGGGTTGGGCAGTATTTT	CASSLWGEGVGQYF
TRBJ2-7	many	TRBV10-2	TRBD2	TGCGCCAGCAGCTCTTCCACTAGCGGGGGGAGAAACTTC	CASSSSTSGGRNF
TRBJ1-1	NA	TRBV2	NA	TGTGCCAGCAGGGTAGACACTAACACTGAAGCTTTCTTT	CASRVDTNTEAFF
TRBJ1-3	once	TRBV28	TRBD1	TGTGCCAGCAGCCCCCGCGGACAGGGGTCTGGAAACACCATATATTTT	CASSPRGQGSGNTIYF
TRBJ1-1	NA	TRBV18	NA	TGTGCCAGCTCACCTCAGAGGTCGAGGGACACTGAAGCTTTCTTT	CASSPQRSRDTEAFF
TRBJ1-4	NA	TRBV3-1/TRBV3-2	NA	TGTGCCAGCAGCCCACGTGACCGGGACAATTCCCTGGATGAAAAACTGTTTTTT	CASSPRDRDNSLDEKLFF
TRBJ1-4	once	TRBV6-5	NA	TGTGCCAGCAGTTCCCCTAGGGGAGGGAATGAAAAACTGTTTTTT	CASSSPRGGNEKLFF
TRBJ2-3	NA	TRBV7-2	TRBD2	TGTGCCAGCAGCTTGGGACTAGAGGCAGATACGCAGTATTTT	CASSLGLEADTQYF
TRBJ2-2	once	TRBV19	TRBD2	TGTGCCAGTAGTATCCGGACTAGCGCCGCCATCAGCGGGGAGCTGTTTTTT	CASSIRTSAAISGELFF